This TCR beta chain appears in the sequencing data of a study of technical replicates of blood from several donors. Produced via immunoSEQ multiplex PCR; TCRdb's table is partial and in-frame only. The data show under 95,000 clones, roughly 94% seen once. This CDR3 has 11 residues. Germline CDR1 reads MDHEN; CDR2 reads SYDVKM. V lost 5 bases and J 9 bases, leaving 8 bases between the germline ends. This clone showed up just once. Sequences were obtained from T cells isolated from PBMCs. The chain employs TRBV28 and TRBJ2-1; D uncertain. The source of this sequence is a human donor in good health. The CDR3 DNA reads as TGTGCCAGCAGTCGGTATACTGAGCAGTTCTTC. Translating gives CASSRYTEQFF.